This T cell receptor (beta chain) was captured by sequencing in a study of blood T cells in healthy people across ages. This clonotype was observed at least ten times. The target antigen is unknown. Each donor was a healthy Caucasian individual from Russia, aged roughly 6 to 90. Isolation yielded PBMCs, at least 7 million per sample, in every case. Germline V gene lookup returns CDR1 WSHSY and CDR2 SAAADI. The CDR3 contains 12 residues. Trimming took 11 bases from V and 6 from J, leaving 15 bases between them. Study findings and constraints: Age advanced and TCR beta diversity per million T cells fell, roughly linearly.

The second PCR ran roughly 7 to 12 cycles with a sample-barcoded 5' primer and J-beta primers. From the 5' RACE reads, TCRdb called clonotypes with MiXCR, one entry per CDR3 protein. The sample lists hundreds of thousands of distinct CDR3 sequences; around 26% were seen once. The source material was blood. The TCR comes from a woman older than 75 in good health. The rearrangement joins TRBV10-2 to TRBJ2-3; no firm D call. CDR3 amino acids: CARTSPWDTQYF. In nucleotides, the CDR3 is TGCGCCCGAACGTCTCCATGGGATACGCAGTATTTT.